The subject of this entry is one T cell receptor beta chain. Its antigen is currently unknown. The CDR3 extends over 14 amino acids. The V gene's germline CDR1 is SGHVS and CDR2 FQNEAQ. V was trimmed by 1 base and J by 0 bases, leaving 7 bases between them. Assay used: immunoSEQ multiplex PCR; TCRdb lists only in-frame clones, some missing. The repertoire consists of about 62,000 clones, with approximately 89% occurring once and the leading ten covering roughly 12%. The source of the sample is a study of OX40 agonist ivuxolimab in advanced cancers. Study-wide context: Aged about 20 to 85 with a mean of around 60 years, they were about 78% male. Partial responses were achieved by three patients, one with hepatocellular carcinoma and two with cutaneous melanoma.

The study's findings and limits: By week 6 at 0.1 to 3.0 mg/kg, blood CD4+ and CD8+ T cells had expanded clonally.

The sample here was CD4+ or CD8+ T cells sorted from blood, taken in a trial of the OX40 agonist ivuxolimab. The clonotype was recovered from an adult with an advanced solid tumor such as melanoma, head and neck, liver or kidney cancer. V and J are TRBV7-8 and TRBJ2-7; no reliable D call. The CDR3 bases are TGTGCCAGCAGCTTAGTTGCTAGCTCCTACGAGCAGTACTTC. Protein product: CASSLVASSYEQYF. The full variable domain, with the rest looked up from reference TRBV7-8 and TRBJ2-7, is GAGVSQSPRYKVAKRGQDVALRCDPISGHVSLFWYQQALGQGPEFLTYFQNEAQLDKSGLPSDRFFAERPEGSVSTLKIQRTQQEDSAVYLCASSLVASSYEQYFGPGTRLTVT.